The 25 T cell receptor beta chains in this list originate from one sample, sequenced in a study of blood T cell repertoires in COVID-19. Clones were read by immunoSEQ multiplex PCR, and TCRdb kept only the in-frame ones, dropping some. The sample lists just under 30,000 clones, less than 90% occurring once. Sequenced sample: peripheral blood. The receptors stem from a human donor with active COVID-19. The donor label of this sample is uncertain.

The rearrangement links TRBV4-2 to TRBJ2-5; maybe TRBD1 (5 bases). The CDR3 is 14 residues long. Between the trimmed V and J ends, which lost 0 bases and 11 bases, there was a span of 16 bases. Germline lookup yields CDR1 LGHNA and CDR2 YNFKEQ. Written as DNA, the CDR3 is TGTGCCAGCAGCCAAGATAGCCAGGGCCTGGTGCAGTACTTC. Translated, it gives CASSQDSQGLVQYF.

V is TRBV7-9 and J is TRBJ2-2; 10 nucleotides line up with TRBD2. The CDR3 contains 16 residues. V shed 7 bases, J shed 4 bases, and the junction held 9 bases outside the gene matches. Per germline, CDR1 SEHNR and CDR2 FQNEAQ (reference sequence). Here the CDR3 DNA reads TGTGCCAGCAACCGGCTAGCGGGAGCTGGCACCGGGGAGCTGTTTTTT. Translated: CASNRLAGAGTGELFF. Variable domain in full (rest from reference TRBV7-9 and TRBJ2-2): DTGVSQNPRHKITKRGQNVTFRCDPISEHNRLYWYRQTLGQGPEFLTYFQNEAQLEKSRLLSDRFSAERPKGSFSTLEIQRTEQGDSAMYLCASNRLAGAGTGELFFGEGSRLTVL.

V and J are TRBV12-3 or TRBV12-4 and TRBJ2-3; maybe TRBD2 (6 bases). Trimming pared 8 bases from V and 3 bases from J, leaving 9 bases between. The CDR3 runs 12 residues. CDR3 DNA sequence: TGTGCCAGCGGGGGGTGGACAGATACGCAGTATTTT. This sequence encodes CASGGWTDTQYF.

The DNA for the CDR3 is TGTGCCAGCAGAGCCGGGACTAGCGGCACAGATACGCAGTATTTT. Amino acid sequence: CASRAGTSGTDTQYF. The chain combines TRBV2 with TRBJ2-3; 10 bases agree with TRBD2. Trimming cost V 6 bases and J 1 base; bases outside gene matches: 4. The CDR3 runs to 15 residues. CDR1 is SNHLY, CDR2 FYNNEI, per germline.

CDR3 in DNA: TGTGCCAGCTCACCAAAGCAGGGTGATGGCTACACCTTC. Translation gives CASSPKQGDGYTF. This rearrangement joins TRBV18 to TRBJ1-2, with a possible D match to TRBD1 (5 bases). The length of the CDR3 is 13 residues. CDR1 KGHSH and CDR2 LQKENI come from the germline V gene. V was cut by 2 bases and J by 6 bases, with 10 bases left in between.

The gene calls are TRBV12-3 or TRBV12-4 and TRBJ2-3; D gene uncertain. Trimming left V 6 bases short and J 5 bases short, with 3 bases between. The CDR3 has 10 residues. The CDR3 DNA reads TGTGCCAGCAGCCGAGATACGCAGTATTTT. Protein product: CASSRDTQYF.

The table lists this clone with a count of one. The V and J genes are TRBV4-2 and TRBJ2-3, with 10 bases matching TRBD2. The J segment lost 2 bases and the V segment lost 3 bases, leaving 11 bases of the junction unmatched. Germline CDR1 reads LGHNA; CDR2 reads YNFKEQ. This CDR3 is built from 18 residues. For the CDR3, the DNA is TGTGCCAGCAGCCAGGTGGCTAGCGGGGGCCGTTTCACAGATACGCAGTATTTT. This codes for CASSQVASGGRFTDTQYF.

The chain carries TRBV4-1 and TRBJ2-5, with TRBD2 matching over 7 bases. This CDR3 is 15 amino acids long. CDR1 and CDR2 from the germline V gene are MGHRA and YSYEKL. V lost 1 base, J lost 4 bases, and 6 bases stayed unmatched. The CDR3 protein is CASSQGLGRGETQYF. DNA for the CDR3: TGCGCCAGCAGCCAAGGCCTAGGGAGGGGAGAGACCCAGTACTTC.

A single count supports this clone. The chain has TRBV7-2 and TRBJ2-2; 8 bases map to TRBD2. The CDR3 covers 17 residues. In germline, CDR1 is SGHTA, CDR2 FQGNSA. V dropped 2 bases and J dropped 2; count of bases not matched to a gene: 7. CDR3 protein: CASSLLATSGNTGELFF. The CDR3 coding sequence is TGTGCCAGCAGCTTACTCGCTACTAGCGGAAACACCGGGGAGCTGTTTTTT.

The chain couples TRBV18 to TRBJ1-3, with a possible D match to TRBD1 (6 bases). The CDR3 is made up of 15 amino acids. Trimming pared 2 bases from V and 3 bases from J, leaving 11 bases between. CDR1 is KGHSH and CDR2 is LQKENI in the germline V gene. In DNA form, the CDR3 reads TGTGCCAGCTCACCATCAGGGACAAGTGGAAACACCATATATTTT. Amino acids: CASSPSGTSGNTIYF.

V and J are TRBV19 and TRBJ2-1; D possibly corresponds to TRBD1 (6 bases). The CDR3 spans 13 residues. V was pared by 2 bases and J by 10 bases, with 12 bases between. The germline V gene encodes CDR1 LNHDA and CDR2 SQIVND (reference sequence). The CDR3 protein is CASSINRVNEQFF. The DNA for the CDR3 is TGTGCCAGTAGTATAAACAGGGTAAACGAGCAGTTCTTC.

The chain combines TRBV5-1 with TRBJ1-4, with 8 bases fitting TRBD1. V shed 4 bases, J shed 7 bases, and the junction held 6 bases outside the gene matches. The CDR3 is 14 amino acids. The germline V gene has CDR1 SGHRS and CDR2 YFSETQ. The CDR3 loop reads CASSPGQGPEKLFF. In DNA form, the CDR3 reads TGCGCCAGCAGCCCCGGACAGGGACCTGAAAAACTGTTTTTT.

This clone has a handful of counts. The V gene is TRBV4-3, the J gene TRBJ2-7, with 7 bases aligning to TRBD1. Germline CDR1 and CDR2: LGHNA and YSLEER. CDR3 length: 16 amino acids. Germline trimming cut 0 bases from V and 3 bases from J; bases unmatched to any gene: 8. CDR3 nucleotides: TGCGCCAGCAGCCAAGATGCAGAGGGGGCGCTCTACGAGCAGTACTTC. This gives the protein CASSQDAEGALYEQYF.

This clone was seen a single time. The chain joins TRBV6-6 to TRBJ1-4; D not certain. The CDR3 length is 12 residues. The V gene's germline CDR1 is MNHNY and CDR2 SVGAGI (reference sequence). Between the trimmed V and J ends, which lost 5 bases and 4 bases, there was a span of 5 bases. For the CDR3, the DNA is TGTGCCAGCAGTCGACTTAATGAAAAACTGTTTTTT. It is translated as CASSRLNEKLFF.

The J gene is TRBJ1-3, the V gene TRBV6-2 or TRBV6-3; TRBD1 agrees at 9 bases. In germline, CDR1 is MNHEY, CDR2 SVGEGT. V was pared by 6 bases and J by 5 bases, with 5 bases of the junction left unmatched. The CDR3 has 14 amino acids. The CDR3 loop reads CASSQGTGRNTIYF. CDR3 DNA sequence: TGTGCCAGCAGCCAAGGGACAGGGCGAAACACCATATATTTT.

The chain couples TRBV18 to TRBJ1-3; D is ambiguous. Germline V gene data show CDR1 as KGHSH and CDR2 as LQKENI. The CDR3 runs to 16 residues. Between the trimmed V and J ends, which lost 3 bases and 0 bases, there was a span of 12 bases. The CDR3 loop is CASSPVLEASGNTIYF. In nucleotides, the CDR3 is TGTGCCAGCTCACCCGTTTTGGAGGCCTCTGGAAACACCATATATTTT. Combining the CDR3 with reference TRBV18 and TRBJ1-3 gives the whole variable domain NAGVMQNPRHLVRRRGQEARLRCSPMKGHSHVYWYRQLPEEGLKFMVYLQKENIIDESGMPKERFSAEFPKEGPSILRIQQVVRGDSAAYFCASSPVLEASGNTIYFGEGSWLTVV.

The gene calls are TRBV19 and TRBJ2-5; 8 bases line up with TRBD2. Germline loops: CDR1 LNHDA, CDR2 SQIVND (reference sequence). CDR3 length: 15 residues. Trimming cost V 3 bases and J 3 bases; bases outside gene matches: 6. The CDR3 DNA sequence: TGTGCCAGTAGTATTCGGGGGGGCAATAAAGAGACCCAGTACTTC. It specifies CASSIRGGNKETQYF.

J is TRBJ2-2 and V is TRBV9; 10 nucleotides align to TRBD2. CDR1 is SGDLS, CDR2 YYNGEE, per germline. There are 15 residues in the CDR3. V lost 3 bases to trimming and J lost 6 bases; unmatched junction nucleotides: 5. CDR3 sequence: CASSASGRVPGELFF. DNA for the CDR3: TGTGCCAGCAGCGCCAGCGGGAGGGTTCCCGGGGAGCTGTTTTTT.

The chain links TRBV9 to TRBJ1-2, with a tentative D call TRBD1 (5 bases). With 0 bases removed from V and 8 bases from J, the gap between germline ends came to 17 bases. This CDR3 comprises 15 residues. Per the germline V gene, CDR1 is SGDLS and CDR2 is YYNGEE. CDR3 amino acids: CASSVGGRDGAGYTF. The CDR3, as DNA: TGTGCCAGCAGCGTAGGGGGGAGGGACGGCGCGGGCTACACCTTC.

The CDR3 protein is CASSLAGNNEQFF. The CDR3 DNA reads TGTGCCAGCAGTTTAGCCGGGAACAATGAGCAGTTCTTC. The chain links TRBV12-3 or TRBV12-4 to TRBJ2-1; TRBD2 might be the D (5 bases). V gave up 0 bases and J gave up 5 bases, with 5 bases separating them. The CDR3 sequence is 13 residues long.

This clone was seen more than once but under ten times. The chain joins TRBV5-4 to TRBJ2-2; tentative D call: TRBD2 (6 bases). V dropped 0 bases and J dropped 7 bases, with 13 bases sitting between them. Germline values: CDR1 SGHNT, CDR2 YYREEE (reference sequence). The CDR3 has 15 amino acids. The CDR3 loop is CASSLGSLASGELFF. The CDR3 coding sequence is TGTGCCAGCAGCTTGGGAAGCCTAGCGAGCGGGGAGCTGTTTTTT.

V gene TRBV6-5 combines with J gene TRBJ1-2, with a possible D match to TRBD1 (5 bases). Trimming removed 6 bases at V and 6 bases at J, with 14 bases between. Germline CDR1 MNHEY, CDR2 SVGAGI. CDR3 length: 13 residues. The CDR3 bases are TGTGCCAGCAGCCTCGACAGTGGTCATGGCTACACCTTC. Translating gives CASSLDSGHGYTF.

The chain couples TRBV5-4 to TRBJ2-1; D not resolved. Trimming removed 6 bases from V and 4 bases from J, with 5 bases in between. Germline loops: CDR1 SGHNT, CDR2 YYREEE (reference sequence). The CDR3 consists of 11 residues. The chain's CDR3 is CASTEYNEQFF. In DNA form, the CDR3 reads TGTGCCAGCACCGAGTACAATGAGCAGTTCTTC.

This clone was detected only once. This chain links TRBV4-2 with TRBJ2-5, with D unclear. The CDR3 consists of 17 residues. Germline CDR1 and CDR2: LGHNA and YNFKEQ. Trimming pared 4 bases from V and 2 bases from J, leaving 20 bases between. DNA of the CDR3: TGTGCCAGCAGCCGGTCCGAGAAGGCAGGCCCGCAAGAGACCCAGTACTTC. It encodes CASSRSEKAGPQETQYF.

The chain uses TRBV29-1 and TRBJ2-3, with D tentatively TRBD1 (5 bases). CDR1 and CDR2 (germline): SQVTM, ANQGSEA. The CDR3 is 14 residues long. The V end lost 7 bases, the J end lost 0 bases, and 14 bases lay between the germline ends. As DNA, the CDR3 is TGCAGCGCTCGCCAGGGCTCTAGCACAGATACGCAGTATTTT. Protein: CSARQGSSTDTQYF.